These 21 T cell receptor beta chains share one sample of origin, sequenced in a study of cytomegalovirus exposure and HLA in healthy donors. The PCR contained 60 Vbeta and 13 Jbeta primers. The repertoire was sequenced with immunoSEQ multiplex PCR; TCRdb's copy has only in-frame clones and lacks some. The sample records some 150,000 clones, roughly four fifths being singletons. The material sequenced was PBMCs. Source of these receptors: a female donor in good health and CMV-seropositive.

Written as DNA, the CDR3 is TGTGCCAGCAGCCCACGAGCAGCGGGGTGGAACAATGAGCAGTTCTTC. It is translated as CASSPRAAGWNNEQFF. The gene calls are TRBV5-4 and TRBJ2-1; 7 bases align to TRBD2. V trimming: 4 bases; J trimming: 5 bases; junction bases outside the gene matches: 12. CDR3 length equals 16 residues. The germline V gene has CDR1 SGHNT and CDR2 YYREEE (reference sequence).

This clone appeared a single time. CDR3 nucleotides: TGCGCCAGCAGCCAGAACAGGGCCTCGGACGAGCAGTACTTC. Amino acids: CASSQNRASDEQYF. The chain couples TRBV4-1 to TRBJ2-7, with a tentative D call TRBD1 (6 bases). Trimming took off 3 bases at V and 5 bases at J, with 14 bases between the two ends. Germline assignment: CDR1 MGHRA and CDR2 YSYEKL. The CDR3 sequence is 14 residues long.

CDR3 in amino acids: CASRSLAGAYNEQFF. The CDR3 DNA follows: TGTGCCAGCAGATCGCTAGCGGGAGCCTACAATGAGCAGTTCTTC. The chain employs TRBV7-9 and TRBJ2-1; TRBD2 matches 10 bases. The germline V gene encodes CDR1 SEHNR and CDR2 FQNEAQ (reference sequence). This CDR3 contains 15 residues. V shed 6 bases and J 2 bases; nucleotides not matched to a gene: 4.

The chain couples TRBV5-1 to TRBJ1-1, with 7 bases matching TRBD1. V was pared by 5 bases and J by 4 bases, with 14 bases of the junction left unmatched. This CDR3 contains 16 residues. From germline, CDR1 is SGHRS and CDR2 YFSETQ. The CDR3 loop is CASRISGTEASTEAFF. CDR3 DNA sequence: TGCGCCAGCAGAATATCCGGGACAGAGGCTTCCACTGAAGCTTTCTTT.

The rearrangement joins TRBV9 to TRBJ1-2; D not certain. Germline values: CDR1 SGDLS, CDR2 YYNGEE. V lost 1 base to trimming and J lost 8 bases, with 15 bases between them. The CDR3 is 14 amino acids. In nucleotides, the CDR3 is TGTGCCAGCAGCGTACTGGAGACGCCTGGGGGCTACACCTTC. Translated, it gives CASSVLETPGGYTF. Using reference TRBV9 and TRBJ1-2 for the parts outside the CDR3, the full variable domain is DSGVTQTPKHLITATGQRVTLRCSPRSGDLSVYWYQQSLDQGLQFLIQYYNGEERAKGNILERFSAQQFPDLHSELNLSSLELGDSALYFCASSVLETPGGYTFGSGTRLTVV.

The chain links TRBV6-1 to TRBJ1-4; D ambiguous. The CDR3 spans 15 residues. The germline V and J ends were trimmed by 5 bases and 8 bases, with 18 bases remaining between them. The germline V gene encodes CDR1 MNHNS and CDR2 SASEGT. The CDR3: CASSLEGASGEKLFF. Here the CDR3 DNA reads TGTGCCAGCAGTCTCGAGGGAGCCTCGGGAGAAAAACTGTTTTTT.

V usage is TRBV5-1 and J usage is TRBJ1-6; D unresolved. Germline loops: CDR1 SGHRS, CDR2 YFSETQ. The CDR3 is 17 residues long. The germline V and J ends were trimmed by 2 bases and 5 bases, with 17 bases remaining between them. CDR3 in amino acids: CASSFLSLGVHNSPLHF. CDR3 DNA: TGCGCCAGCAGCTTTCTTTCACTCGGGGTCCATAATTCACCCCTCCACTTT.

The rearrangement joins TRBV30 to TRBJ2-1, with TRBD1 matching over 8 bases. Germline-derived CDR1 and CDR2 are GTSNPN and SVGIG (reference sequence). CDR3 size: 16 residues. Trimming at V came to 2 bases and at J to 8 bases, leaving 14 bases not matched to a gene. CDR3 DNA: TGTGCCTGGAGTAGATCGGACAGGGCTAAGGGGGATGAGCAGTTCTTC. This codes for CAWSRSDRAKGDEQFF.

The sample holds a few counts of this clone. V and J are TRBV7-9 and TRBJ2-1; 9 positions agree with TRBD1. The CDR3 spans 16 residues. The V gene's germline CDR1 is SEHNR and CDR2 FQNEAQ (reference sequence). V was pared by 7 bases and J by 4 bases, with 11 bases of the junction left unmatched. The CDR3 spells CASKHQQGAGYNEQFF. As DNA, the CDR3 is TGTGCCAGCAAGCACCAACAGGGGGCGGGTTACAATGAGCAGTTCTTC.

This clone appeared a few times. The CDR3 bases are TGTGCCTGGGCAGGGAATGAAAAACTGTTTTTT. This codes for CAWAGNEKLFF. The rearrangement joins TRBV30 to TRBJ1-4, with D possibly TRBD1 on 5 matching bases. CDR3 size: 11 residues. Germline lookup yields CDR1 GTSNPN and CDR2 SVGIG (reference sequence). The ends were cut back, 5 bases at V and 5 bases at J, with 6 bases in the middle.

The chain is built from TRBV28 and TRBJ1-2; a weak D match, TRBD1 (6 bases). CDR3 length: 12 amino acids. Per germline, CDR1 MDHEN and CDR2 SYDVKM. V lost 5 bases and J lost 5, with 9 bases in between. The DNA of the CDR3 is TGTGCCAGCAGTCCCGGACAGTATGGCTACACCTTC. Translated, it gives CASSPGQYGYTF.

The rearrangement joins TRBV19 to TRBJ2-2; no firm D call. Trimming cost V 2 bases and J 0 bases, with 7 bases left between them. The CDR3 covers 15 residues. Germline assignment: CDR1 LNHDA and CDR2 SQIVND (reference sequence). CDR3 protein: CASSILRSNTGELFF. The CDR3 DNA reads TGTGCCAGTAGTATACTGCGGTCGAACACCGGGGAGCTGTTTTTT.

The count of this clone is one. This sequence joins TRBV5-1 and TRBJ2-4; 11 nucleotides line up with TRBD2. Per the germline V gene, CDR1 is SGHRS and CDR2 is YFSETQ. V lost 4 bases, J lost 7 bases, and 7 bases stayed unmatched. The CDR3 has 15 residues. This chain's CDR3 is CASSLSGGAPNIQYF. The CDR3 DNA sequence: TGCGCCAGCAGCCTTAGCGGGGGGGCCCCTAACATTCAGTACTTC.

This clone was counted a single time. The CDR3 here is CASRTGQGIGTEAFF. The CDR3 nucleotides are TGTGCCAGCCGGACGGGACAGGGGATAGGCACTGAAGCTTTCTTT. V gene TRBV6-5 combines with J gene TRBJ1-1; 10 positions agree with TRBD1. Germline assignment: CDR1 MNHEY and CDR2 SVGAGI. With V trimmed by 8 bases and J by 4 bases, 10 bases remained unmatched. The CDR3 totals 15 residues.

DNA for the CDR3: TGTGCCAGCAGCTGGGGACAGGACTACGAGCAGTACTTC. Amino acid sequence: CASSWGQDYEQYF. The chain employs TRBV5-5 and TRBJ2-7, with 8 bases matching TRBD1. V was clipped by 3 bases and J by 3 bases; unmatched bases: 2. Germline V gene sequence: CDR1 SGHKS, CDR2 YYEKEE (reference sequence). The CDR3 contains 13 residues.

This rearrangement joins TRBV4-1 to TRBJ1-4, with 7 nucleotides matching TRBD1. The CDR3 runs 16 residues. Germline CDR1 and CDR2: MGHRA and YSYEKL. V lost 4 bases, J lost 5 bases, and 10 bases stayed unmatched. The CDR3 spells CASSPITTGVNEKLFF. Here the CDR3 DNA reads TGCGCCAGCAGCCCAATAACAACAGGGGTCAATGAAAAACTGTTTTTT.

The chain combines TRBV5-1 with TRBJ2-7, with 12 bases that match TRBD2. CDR3 length equals 14 residues. Germline loops: CDR1 SGHRS, CDR2 YFSETQ. V shed 0 bases and J 5 bases; nucleotides not matched to a gene: 0. CDR3 sequence (DNA): TGCGCCAGCAGCTTGGGGACTAGCGGGAACGAGCAGTACTTC. Its translation is CASSLGTSGNEQYF.

The chain recombines TRBV7-2 with TRBJ1-3; 9 bases are shared with TRBD1. V dropped 1 base and J dropped 0; count of bases not matched to a gene: 7. Germline V gene lookup returns CDR1 SGHTA and CDR2 FQGNSA. The CDR3 runs to 18 residues. This chain's CDR3 is CASSLVSGTGTSGNTIYF. The CDR3 DNA sequence: TGTGCCAGCAGCTTAGTTAGCGGGACAGGGACCTCTGGAAACACCATATATTTT.

The chain uses TRBV29-1 and TRBJ1-5; D perhaps matches TRBD1 (5 bases). The CDR3 is 14 residues long. V gave up 6 bases and J gave up 0 bases, with 12 bases separating them. CDR1 and CDR2 (germline): SQVTM, ANQGSEA. The CDR3 here is CSVSSGNSNQPQHF. The CDR3 nucleotides read TGCAGCGTCAGCTCAGGGAATAGCAATCAGCCCCAGCATTTT.

This clone was recorded once. The chain uses TRBV2 and TRBJ2-7; 9 nucleotides line up with TRBD2. CDR1 and CDR2 (germline): SNHLY, FYNNEI. The CDR3 sequence is 14 residues long. Trimming at V came to 5 bases and at J to 1 base, leaving 3 bases not matched to a gene. Here the CDR3 DNA reads TGTGCCAGCAGTATTACTAGCGGGTCCTACGAGCAGTACTTC. The encoded protein is CASSITSGSYEQYF.

The CDR3, as DNA: TGTGCCAGCTCACCGGGGCAGGGTGGATCACCCCTCCACTTT. Translating gives CASSPGQGGSPLHF. V gene TRBV18 combines with J gene TRBJ1-6, with a possible D match to TRBD1 (5 bases). Trimming cost V 3 bases and J 10 bases, with 13 bases left between them. Germline CDR1 reads KGHSH; CDR2 reads LQKENI. The CDR3 contains 14 residues.